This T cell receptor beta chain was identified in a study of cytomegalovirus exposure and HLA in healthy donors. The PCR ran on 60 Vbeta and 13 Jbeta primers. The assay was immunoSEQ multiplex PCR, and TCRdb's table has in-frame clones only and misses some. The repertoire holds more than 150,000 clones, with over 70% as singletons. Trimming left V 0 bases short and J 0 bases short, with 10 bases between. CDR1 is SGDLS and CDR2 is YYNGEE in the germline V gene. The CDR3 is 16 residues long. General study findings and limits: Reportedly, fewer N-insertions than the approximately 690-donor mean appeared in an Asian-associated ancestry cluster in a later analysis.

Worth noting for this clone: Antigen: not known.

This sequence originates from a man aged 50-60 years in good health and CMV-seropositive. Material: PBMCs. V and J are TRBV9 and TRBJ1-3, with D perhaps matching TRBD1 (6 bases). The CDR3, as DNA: TGTGCCAGCAGCGTAGTCCCAGGGGTCTCTGGAAACACCATATATTTT. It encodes CASSVVPGVSGNTIYF.